This is a list of T cell receptor beta chains from one sample in a study of regulatory T cells in long-lasting Graves disease. TCRdb reprocessed the multiplex PCR reads with MiXCR, giving one entry per CDR3 protein. In the table there are 400,000 to 500,000 distinct CDR3 sequences, 20% to 25% of which are singletons. Sequencing used peripheral blood mononuclear cells (PBMCs), obtained when the disease was refractory, from a patient treated with antithyroid drugs. These receptors were taken from a female donor with Graves disease. Each CDR3 is given with its conserved first and last residue. The order of the fields is clone size, D gene, V gene, J gene, CDR3 protein, CDR3 DNA. The D gene is left open where the match is weak. Clone size is shown for a subset of rows, as once, few, many or a class of expanded clone.

size: .
D: TRBD2
V: TRBV29-1
J: TRBJ2-7
CDR3: CSVGSGETYEQYF
DNA: TGCAGCGTTGGCAGCGGGGAAACCTACGAGCAGTACTTC

size: few
D: TRBD1
V: TRBV27
J: TRBJ2-7
CDR3: CASSSGTATYEQYF
DNA: TGTGCCAGCAGTTCAGGGACAGCGACCTACGAGCAGTACTTC

size: many
D: .
V: TRBV9
J: TRBJ2-5
CDR3: CASSKGHQETQYF
DNA: TGTGCCAGCAGCAAGGGTCATCAAGAGACCCAGTACTTC

size: few
D: .
V: TRBV19
J: TRBJ2-7
CDR3: CASSIGRLYEQYF
DNA: TGTGCCAGTAGTATCGGGCGGCTCTACGAGCAGTACTTC

size: few
D: .
V: TRBV7-9
J: TRBJ2-3
CDR3: CASSSLGQSTDTQYF
DNA: TGTGCCAGCAGCTCCCTCGGACAGTCCACAGATACGCAGTATTTT

size: many
D: TRBD1
V: TRBV19
J: TRBJ2-7
CDR3: CASADSGQGAYEQYF
DNA: TGTGCCAGTGCGGACTCGGGACAGGGGGCTTACGAGCAGTACTTC

size: many
D: .
V: TRBV28
J: TRBJ1-5
CDR3: CASSLWVSQPQHF
DNA: TGTGCCAGCAGTTTATGGGTTTCTCAGCCCCAGCATTTT

size: .
D: TRBD2
V: TRBV3-1
J: TRBJ2-1
CDR3: CASSQSTSTFYNEQFF
DNA: TGTGCCAGCAGCCAATCGACTAGCACCTTTTACAATGAGCAGTTCTTC

size: few
D: TRBD1
V: TRBV19
J: TRBJ1-5
CDR3: CASSIDGTGNQPQHF
DNA: TGTGCCAGTAGTATAGACGGGACAGGCAATCAGCCCCAGCATTTT

size: many
D: .
V: TRBV7-2
J: TRBJ1-2
CDR3: CASSPGPTNTGYTF
DNA: TGTGCCAGCAGCCCGGGACCTACCAATACTGGCTACACCTTC

size: many
D: .
V: TRBV12-3/TRBV12-4
J: TRBJ2-2
CDR3: CASSFVVGGSSGELFF
DNA: TGTGCCAGCAGTTTTGTTGTCGGCGGGTCCTCCGGGGAGCTGTTTTTT

size: .
D: TRBD1
V: TRBV29-1
J: TRBJ2-3
CDR3: CSVEGFGTGMRADTQYF
DNA: TGCAGCGTTGAAGGGTTTGGGACAGGGATGAGGGCAGATACGCAGTATTTT

size: .
D: .
V: TRBV7-9
J: TRBJ2-1
CDR3: CASSGDFSGGEQFF
DNA: TGTGCCAGCAGCGGGGACTTCTCCGGGGGTGAGCAGTTCTTC

size: .
D: TRBD2
V: TRBV6-1
J: TRBJ2-2
CDR3: CASQRAGEGTGELFF
DNA: TGTGCCAGTCAACGGGCGGGAGAGGGAACCGGGGAGCTGTTTTTT

size: .
D: TRBD1
V: TRBV6-5
J: TRBJ2-2
CDR3: CASSYGTGLAGELFF
DNA: TGTGCCAGCAGTTACGGGACAGGGTTGGCCGGGGAGCTGTTTTTT

size: .
D: TRBD2
V: TRBV4-2
J: TRBJ2-7
CDR3: CASSQDPFLAGGQYF
DNA: TGTGCCAGCAGCCAAGATCCTTTCCTAGCGGGAGGGCAGTACTTC

size: few
D: TRBD2
V: TRBV6-2/TRBV6-3
J: TRBJ2-2
CDR3: CASSDSGGAVTGELFF
DNA: TGTGCCAGCAGTGACAGCGGGGGGGCGGTCACCGGGGAGCTGTTTTTT

size: .
D: .
V: TRBV7-9
J: TRBJ1-1
CDR3: CASSPGEWVTEAFF
DNA: TGTGCCAGCAGCCCGGGTGAGTGGGTCACTGAAGCTTTCTTT

size: many
D: TRBD2
V: TRBV6-5
J: TRBJ2-7
CDR3: CASSYAWDYPGEQYF
DNA: TGTGCCAGCAGTTACGCGTGGGACTACCCCGGAGAGCAGTACTTC

size: .
D: TRBD1
V: TRBV28
J: TRBJ2-5
CDR3: CASSFRVRGTGGPLQETQYF
DNA: TGTGCCAGCAGTTTTAGGGTTCGAGGGACAGGGGGCCCCCTCCAAGAGACCCAGTACTTC

size: many
D: .
V: TRBV18
J: TRBJ1-1
CDR3: CASSPAVNTEAFF
DNA: TGTGCCAGCTCACCAGCAGTGAACACTGAAGCTTTCTTT

size: many
D: TRBD1
V: TRBV3-1
J: TRBJ2-2
CDR3: CASSQGTQGAGELFF
DNA: TGTGCCAGCAGCCAAGGAACCCAGGGGGCCGGGGAGCTGTTTTTT

size: .
D: TRBD1
V: TRBV6-1
J: TRBJ2-7
CDR3: CASRSDRFPYEQYF
DNA: TGTGCCAGCAGATCGGACAGGTTCCCCTACGAGCAGTACTTC

size: few
D: .
V: TRBV7-2
J: TRBJ2-1
CDR3: CASSFNSRPYNEQFF
DNA: TGTGCCAGCAGCTTTAACTCCCGCCCCTACAATGAGCAGTTCTTC

size: many
D: TRBD1
V: TRBV27
J: TRBJ2-5
CDR3: CASSLGQGRSETQYF
DNA: TGTGCCAGCAGTTTAGGACAGGGGAGGTCGGAGACCCAGTACTTC

size: many
D: TRBD1
V: TRBV10-1
J: TRBJ2-1
CDR3: CASSDLTGTVGEQFF
DNA: TGCGCCAGCAGTGACCTGACAGGGACGGTTGGTGAGCAGTTCTTC

size: few
D: TRBD1
V: TRBV6-1
J: TRBJ2-7
CDR3: CASSHRQGAYEQYF
DNA: TGTGCCAGCAGCCACAGGCAGGGGGCCTACGAGCAGTACTTC